The 24 T cell receptor beta chains presented below share a single source sample, sequenced in a study of blood T cell repertoires in COVID-19. TCRdb's table, derived via immunoSEQ multiplex PCR, lists solely in-frame clones and lacks some. Counted here are about 160,000 clones, roughly four fifths occurring once; the ten biggest clones make up roughly 20%. Specimen: peripheral blood. The receptors originated from a woman of 80 years or more with acute or convalescent COVID-19.

This clone was seen a single time. V usage is TRBV7-2 and J usage is TRBJ2-1, with 8 bases that match TRBD1. This CDR3 comprises 16 residues. In germline, CDR1 is SGHTA, CDR2 FQGNSA. V lost 7 bases to trimming and J lost 8 bases; unmatched junction nucleotides: 16. DNA for the CDR3: TGTGCCAGCACCTCTTTGAGGGGACAGGATAGGGATGAGCAGTTCTTC. Protein sequence: CASTSLRGQDRDEQFF.

The rearrangement uses TRBV6-1 and TRBJ1-3; D not resolved. CDR1 MNHNS and CDR2 SASEGT come from the germline V gene. The CDR3 spans 16 residues. Trimming pared 3 bases from V and 4 bases from J, leaving 16 bases between. CDR3 nucleotide sequence: TGTGCCAGCAGTGACCGACATGTAGGTTTGGGAAACACCATATATTTT. Amino acid sequence: CASSDRHVGLGNTIYF.

The chain is built from TRBV2 and TRBJ1-2, with 8 bases aligning to TRBD1. This CDR3 contains 12 residues. CDR1 is SNHLY, CDR2 FYNNEI, per germline. V gave up 7 bases and J gave up 7 bases; unmatched junction bases: 5. The CDR3 here is CASTGQGGGYTF. The CDR3 nucleotides read TGTGCCAGCACCGGACAGGGAGGTGGCTACACCTTC.

The chain recombines TRBV12-3 or TRBV12-4 with TRBJ1-6; D might be TRBD1 (5 bases). The CDR3 loop spans 13 amino acids. The V and J ends lost 8 bases and 9 bases respectively, with 14 bases between them. The CDR3 DNA reads as TGTGCCAGCTCTCCTCGACAGCGTTCACCCCTCCACTTT. Residues: CASSPRQRSPLHF.

The chain recombines TRBV9 with TRBJ2-7; TRBD2 matches 15 bases. This CDR3 is built from 17 residues. Trimming at V came to 4 bases and at J to 1 base, leaving 6 bases not matched to a gene. The germline V gene encodes CDR1 SGDLS and CDR2 YYNGEE. The CDR3 DNA is TGTGCCAGCAGCCTCGGGACTAGCGGGAGGTCGTCCTACGAGCAGTACTTC. Protein: CASSLGTSGRSSYEQYF.

CDR3 residues: CASGLGGRRREQYF. The CDR3 DNA sequence: TGTGCTAGTGGTTTGGGTGGAAGGAGAAGGGAGCAGTACTTC. The chain links TRBV12-5 to TRBJ2-7; D remains ambiguous. This CDR3 is built from 14 residues. V was clipped by 1 base and J by 7 bases, with 14 bases between them. Germline CDR1 LGHNT, CDR2 FRNRAP.

The rearrangement links TRBV20-1 to TRBJ2-7, with TRBD2 matching over 8 bases. Germline V gene sequence: CDR1 DFQATT, CDR2 SNEGSKA (reference sequence). With 5 bases clipped from V and 9 bases from J, the junction kept 6 bases outside the gene matches. The CDR3 contains 11 residues. The CDR3 loop reads CSAEREGGQYF. The CDR3 DNA follows: TGCAGTGCTGAACGGGAGGGGGGGCAGTACTTC.

This clone came up a few times. The chain links TRBV5-4 to TRBJ1-2; maybe TRBD1 (5 bases). The CDR3 loop spans 15 amino acids. Germline V CDR1 and CDR2: SGHNT, YYREEE (reference sequence). Trimming removed 4 bases at V and 5 bases at J, with 18 bases between. The chain's CDR3 is CASSRTQTDKYGYTF. The CDR3 DNA reads TGTGCCAGCAGCCGTACGCAGACAGACAAGTATGGCTACACCTTC.

J is TRBJ1-6 and V is TRBV18; D is ambiguous. This CDR3 region has 16 residues. Trimming took 6 bases from V and 7 from J, leaving 19 bases between them. Per germline, CDR1 KGHSH and CDR2 LQKENI. The CDR3 bases are TGTGCCAGCTCCCACCAAGACAACTCTGGGAATTCACCCCTCCACTTT. This encodes CASSHQDNSGNSPLHF.

The rearrangement links TRBV27 to TRBJ2-2; D ambiguous. Trimming removed 2 bases at V and 3 bases at J, with 7 bases between. Germline V gene lookup returns CDR1 MNHEY and CDR2 SMNVEV (reference sequence). The CDR3 is 14 amino acids. The CDR3 bases are TGTGCCAGCAGTTTACTGTTAGACACCGGGGAGCTGTTTTTT. Amino acids: CASSLLLDTGELFF.

V gene TRBV5-1 combines with J gene TRBJ1-6; the D is unclear. Trimming left V 0 bases short and J 10 bases short, with 17 bases between. CDR1 is SGHRS, CDR2 YFSETQ, per germline. This CDR3 spans 16 amino acids. DNA of the CDR3: TGCGCCAGCAGCTTGGGCCGGGTTGAAAGAGGGTCACCCCTCCACTTT. Its translation is CASSLGRVERGSPLHF.

This chain uses TRBV2 with TRBJ1-2, with TRBD1 matching over 11 bases. In germline, CDR1 is SNHLY, CDR2 FYNNEI. V shed 6 bases, J shed 14 bases, and the junction held 11 bases outside the gene matches. The CDR3 length is 13 residues. CDR3 residues: CASRIGTGGDYTF. As DNA, the CDR3 is TGTGCCAGCAGGATAGGGACAGGGGGAGACTATACCTTC.

The chain combines TRBV5-1 with TRBJ2-2; 9 nucleotides match TRBD1. This CDR3 has 16 amino acids. V shed 0 bases and J 4 bases; nucleotides not matched to a gene: 4. Germline loops: CDR1 SGHRS, CDR2 YFSETQ. The CDR3 bases are TGCGCCAGCAGCTTGGACGGGACAGGGCGCACCGGGGAGCTGTTTTTT. Protein: CASSLDGTGRTGELFF.

This chain joins TRBV19 and TRBJ1-5; D uncertain. From germline, CDR1 is LNHDA and CDR2 SQIVND (reference sequence). This CDR3 contains 17 residues. Deletions cut 7 bases from V and 2 bases from J, with 21 bases between. As DNA, the CDR3 is TGTGCCAGTACCATCTACAGATCTGTGGGAGGCAATCAGCCCCAGCATTTT. It encodes CASTIYRSVGGNQPQHF.

V and J are TRBV9 and TRBJ2-3; TRBD2 agrees at 9 bases. The CDR3 loop spans 18 amino acids. CDR1 is SGDLS and CDR2 is YYNGEE in the germline V gene. Trimming took 0 bases from V and 2 from J; bases not matched to a gene: 10. CDR3 sequence: CASSVAPSLAGFTDTQYF. In DNA form, the CDR3 reads TGTGCCAGCAGCGTAGCCCCTTCTCTAGCGGGGTTCACAGATACGCAGTATTTT.

This clone was counted once. The chain couples TRBV6-5 to TRBJ2-2; D is possibly TRBD1 (5 bases). Germline CDR1 reads MNHEY; CDR2 reads SVGAGI. Trimming cost V 5 bases and J 6 bases, with 7 bases left between them. This CDR3 is 12 amino acids long. This chain's CDR3 is CASSLRAGELFF. Here the CDR3 DNA reads TGTGCCAGCAGTCTCAGGGCCGGGGAGCTGTTTTTT.

The chain is built from TRBV9 and TRBJ1-1; weak D call: TRBD1 (6 bases). This CDR3 is 15 amino acids long. V was shortened by 3 bases and J by 2 bases, with 14 bases between the two germline ends. Germline V gene lookup returns CDR1 SGDLS and CDR2 YYNGEE. CDR3 DNA: TGTGCCAGCAGCGCGTACAGGGAGTTTAACACTGAAGCTTTCTTT. Translation gives CASSAYREFNTEAFF.

This clone was counted once. The rearrangement uses TRBV6-1 and TRBJ2-1; the D gene is possibly TRBD1 (6 bases). This CDR3 comprises 17 residues. V shed 4 bases and J shed 1 base, with 17 bases lying between them. Per germline, CDR1 MNHNS and CDR2 SASEGT. CDR3 DNA: TGTGCCAGCAGTGTTAACTACAGGGCATCTTCCTACAATGAGCAGTTCTTC. This codes for CASSVNYRASSYNEQFF.

V usage is TRBV7-9 and J usage is TRBJ1-3; D ambiguous. Looked up from germline, CDR1 is SEHNR and CDR2 is FQNEAQ (reference sequence). The CDR3 has 15 amino acids. Deletions cut 2 bases from V and 0 bases from J, with 8 bases between. CDR3 amino acids: CASSLPGFSGNTIYF. CDR3 bases: TGTGCCAGCAGCTTACCGGGATTCTCTGGAAACACCATATATTTT.

V usage is TRBV5-1 and J usage is TRBJ2-1, with TRBD2 identical over 8 bases. Unmatched junction bases numbered 13, after V lost 0 bases and J lost 8 bases. Germline CDR1 is SGHRS and CDR2 is YFSETQ. CDR3 size: 17 residues. The CDR3 nucleotides are TGCGCCAGCAGCTTGGGAAAACAGGGACTAGTTGTCGATGAGCAGTTCTTC. Protein product: CASSLGKQGLVVDEQFF.

This chain connects TRBV5-4 to TRBJ2-3, with D unresolved. CDR1 SGHNT and CDR2 YYREEE come from the germline V gene (reference sequence). V gave up 1 base and J gave up 1 base, with 7 bases separating them. This CDR3 has 14 amino acids. The DNA of the CDR3 is TGTGCCAGCAGCTTGAACAGCCGCACAGATACGCAGTATTTT. Amino acids: CASSLNSRTDTQYF. Looking up the rest from reference TRBV5-4 and TRBJ2-3 gives the full variable domain: ETGVTQSPTHLIKTRGQQVTLRCSSQSGHNTVSWYQQALGQGPQFIFQYYREEENGRGNFPPRFSGLQFPNYSSELNVNALELDDSALYLCASSLNSRTDTQYFGPGTRLTVL.

This clone was seen once. V usage is TRBV11-2 and J usage is TRBJ2-1; 12 nucleotides line up with TRBD2. The germline gives CDR1 SGHAT, CDR2 FQNNGV. The CDR3 contains 17 residues. Trimming removed 5 bases from V and 6 bases from J; junction bases left unmatched: 11. CDR3 in amino acids: CASSADRLAGAVNEQFF. The CDR3 nucleotides read TGTGCCAGCAGCGCAGACCGACTAGCGGGAGCAGTCAATGAGCAGTTCTTC. Filled out from reference TRBV11-2 and TRBJ2-1, the complete variable domain reads EAGVAQSPRYKIIEKRQSVAFWCNPISGHATLYWYQQILGQGPKLLIQFQNNGVVDDSQLPKDRFSAERLKGVDSTLKIQPAKLEDSAVYLCASSADRLAGAVNEQFFGPGTRLTVL.

V is TRBV7-9 and J is TRBJ1-3, with 7 nucleotides matching TRBD1. CDR1 is SEHNR, CDR2 FQNEAQ, per germline (reference sequence). Unmatched junction bases numbered 9, after V lost 1 base and J lost 0 bases. This CDR3 is 18 amino acids long. The CDR3 DNA reads as TGTGCCAGCAGCTTAGATCGAGGGGGCTCTTCCTCTGGAAACACCATATATTTT. This translates into CASSLDRGGSSSGNTIYF.

This rearrangement joins TRBV7-8 to TRBJ1-1; D perhaps matches TRBD1 (5 bases). Deletions cut 5 bases from V and 2 bases from J, with 9 bases between. CDR1 and CDR2 from the germline V gene are SGHVS and FQNEAQ. This CDR3 comprises 13 residues. The CDR3 nucleotides read TGTGCCAGCAGCAGGGGTCCTAACACTGAAGCTTTCTTT. Its protein product is CASSRGPNTEAFF.